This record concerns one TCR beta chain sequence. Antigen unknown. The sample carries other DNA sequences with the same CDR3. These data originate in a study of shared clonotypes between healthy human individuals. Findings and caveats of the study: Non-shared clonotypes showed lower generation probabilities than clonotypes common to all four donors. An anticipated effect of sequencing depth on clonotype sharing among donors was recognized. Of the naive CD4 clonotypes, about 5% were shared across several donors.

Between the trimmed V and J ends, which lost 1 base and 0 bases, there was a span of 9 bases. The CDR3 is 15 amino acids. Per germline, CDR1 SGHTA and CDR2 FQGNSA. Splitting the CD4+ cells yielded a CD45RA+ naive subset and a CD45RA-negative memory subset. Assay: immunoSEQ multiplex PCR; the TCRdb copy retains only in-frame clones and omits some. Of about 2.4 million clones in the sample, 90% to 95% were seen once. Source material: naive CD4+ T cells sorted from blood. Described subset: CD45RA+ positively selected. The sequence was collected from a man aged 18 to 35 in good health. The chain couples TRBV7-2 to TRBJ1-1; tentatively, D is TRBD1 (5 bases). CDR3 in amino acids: CASSLVGGMNTEAFF. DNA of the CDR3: TGTGCCAGCAGCTTAGTTGGGGGGATGAACACTGAAGCTTTCTTT.